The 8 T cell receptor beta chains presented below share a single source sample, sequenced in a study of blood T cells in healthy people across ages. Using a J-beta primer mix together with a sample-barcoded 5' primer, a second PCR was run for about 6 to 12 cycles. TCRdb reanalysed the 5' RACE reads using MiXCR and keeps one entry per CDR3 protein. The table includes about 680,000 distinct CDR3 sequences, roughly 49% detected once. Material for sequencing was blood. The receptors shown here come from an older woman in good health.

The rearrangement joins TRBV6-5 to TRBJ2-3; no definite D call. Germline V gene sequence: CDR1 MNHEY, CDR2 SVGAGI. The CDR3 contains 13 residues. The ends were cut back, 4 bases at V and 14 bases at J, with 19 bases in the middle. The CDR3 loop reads CASSSLFPRVMYF. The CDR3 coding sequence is TGTGCCAGCAGTTCCCTTTTCCCGCGAGTAATGTATTTT.

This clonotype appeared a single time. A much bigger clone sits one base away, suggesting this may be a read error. CDR3 loop: CASSALPPGQGDEQYF. The DNA for the CDR3 is TGTGCCAGCAGCGCCCTGCCCCCCGGACAGGGAGACGAGCAGTACTTC. The gene calls are TRBV7-2 and TRBJ2-7; 8 nucleotides line up with TRBD1. Germline CDR1 and CDR2: SGHTA and FQGNSA. The CDR3 runs 16 residues. Germline trimming cut 5 bases from V and 5 bases from J; bases unmatched to any gene: 14.

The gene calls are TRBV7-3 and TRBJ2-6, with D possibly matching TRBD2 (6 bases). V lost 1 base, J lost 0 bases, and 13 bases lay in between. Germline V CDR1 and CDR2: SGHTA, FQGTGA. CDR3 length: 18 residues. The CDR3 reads CASSLKYQGGSGANVLTF. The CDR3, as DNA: TGTGCCAGCAGCTTAAAATACCAGGGAGGCTCTGGGGCCAACGTCCTGACTTTC.

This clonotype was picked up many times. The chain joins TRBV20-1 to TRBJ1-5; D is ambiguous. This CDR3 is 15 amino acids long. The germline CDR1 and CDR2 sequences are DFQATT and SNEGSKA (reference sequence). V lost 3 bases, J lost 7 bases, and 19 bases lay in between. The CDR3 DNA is TGCAGTGCTAGGAACCGCGCTACTTGGACCCAGCCCCAGCATTTT. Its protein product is CSARNRATWTQPQHF.

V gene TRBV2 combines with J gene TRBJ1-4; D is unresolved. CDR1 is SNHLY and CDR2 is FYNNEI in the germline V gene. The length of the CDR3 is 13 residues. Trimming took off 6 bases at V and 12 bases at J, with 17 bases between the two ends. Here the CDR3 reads CASSETGRRELFF. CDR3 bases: TGTGCCAGCAGCGAGACCGGGAGAAGGGAACTGTTTTTT.

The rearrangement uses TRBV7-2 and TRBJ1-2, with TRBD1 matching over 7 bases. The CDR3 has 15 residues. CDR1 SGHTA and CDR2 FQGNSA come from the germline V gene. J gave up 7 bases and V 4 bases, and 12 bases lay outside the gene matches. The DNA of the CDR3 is TGTGCCAGCAGCTACCGTTGGGAGGGGGCAGGTGGCTACACCTTC. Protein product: CASSYRWEGAGGYTF.

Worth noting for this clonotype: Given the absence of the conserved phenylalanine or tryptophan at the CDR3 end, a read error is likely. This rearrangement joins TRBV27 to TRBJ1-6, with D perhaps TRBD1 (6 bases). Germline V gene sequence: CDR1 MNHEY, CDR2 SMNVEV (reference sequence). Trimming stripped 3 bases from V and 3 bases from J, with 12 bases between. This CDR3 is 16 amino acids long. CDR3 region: CASSFQGTNYNSPLHI. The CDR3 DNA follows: TGTGCCAGCAGTTTTCAGGGGACAAACTATAATTCACCCCTCCACATT.

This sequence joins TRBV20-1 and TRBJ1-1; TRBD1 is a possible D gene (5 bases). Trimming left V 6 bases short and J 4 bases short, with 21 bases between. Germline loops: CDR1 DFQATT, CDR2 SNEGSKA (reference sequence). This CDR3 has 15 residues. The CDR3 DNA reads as TGCAGTGCCTCCTCATTCCGGGACGGACTCACTGAAGCTTTCTTT. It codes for CSASSFRDGLTEAFF.